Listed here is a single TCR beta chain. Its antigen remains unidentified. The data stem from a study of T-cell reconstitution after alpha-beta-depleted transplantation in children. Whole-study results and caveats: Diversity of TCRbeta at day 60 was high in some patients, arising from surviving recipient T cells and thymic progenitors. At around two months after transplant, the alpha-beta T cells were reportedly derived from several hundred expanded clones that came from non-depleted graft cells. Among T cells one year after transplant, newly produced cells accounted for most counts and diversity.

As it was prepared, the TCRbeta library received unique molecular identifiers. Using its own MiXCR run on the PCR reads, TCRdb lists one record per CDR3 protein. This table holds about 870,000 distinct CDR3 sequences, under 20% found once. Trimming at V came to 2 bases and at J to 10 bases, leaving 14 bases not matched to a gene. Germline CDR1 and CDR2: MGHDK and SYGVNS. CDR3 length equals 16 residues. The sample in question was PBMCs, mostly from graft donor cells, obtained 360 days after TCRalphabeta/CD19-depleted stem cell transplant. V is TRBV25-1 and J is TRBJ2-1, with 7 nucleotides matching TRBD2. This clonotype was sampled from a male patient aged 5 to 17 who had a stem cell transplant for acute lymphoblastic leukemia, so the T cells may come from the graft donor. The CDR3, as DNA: TGTGCCAGCAGTGAACAGGTTAGCGGGTTGGCCAAAGAGCAGTTCTTC. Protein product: CASSEQVSGLAKEQFF.